This T cell receptor (beta chain) derives from a study of blood T cell repertoires in COVID-19. The CDR3 extends over 13 amino acids. V shed 0 bases and J shed 11 bases, with 11 bases lying between them. CDR1 is MNHNS and CDR2 is SASEGT in the germline V gene. Sequencing used immunoSEQ multiplex PCR; TCRdb keeps in-frame clones, though not all of them. This sample has 120,000 or so clones, with approximately 90% found just once. The sequence was obtained from a woman aged 45-59 years with acute or convalescent COVID-19. The chain employs TRBV6-1 and TRBJ1-5; D is undetermined. Source material: peripheral blood. The CDR3 sequence is CASSEALALSQHF. The CDR3 DNA sequence: TGTGCCAGCAGTGAAGCGCTAGCGCTGTCCCAGCATTTT.